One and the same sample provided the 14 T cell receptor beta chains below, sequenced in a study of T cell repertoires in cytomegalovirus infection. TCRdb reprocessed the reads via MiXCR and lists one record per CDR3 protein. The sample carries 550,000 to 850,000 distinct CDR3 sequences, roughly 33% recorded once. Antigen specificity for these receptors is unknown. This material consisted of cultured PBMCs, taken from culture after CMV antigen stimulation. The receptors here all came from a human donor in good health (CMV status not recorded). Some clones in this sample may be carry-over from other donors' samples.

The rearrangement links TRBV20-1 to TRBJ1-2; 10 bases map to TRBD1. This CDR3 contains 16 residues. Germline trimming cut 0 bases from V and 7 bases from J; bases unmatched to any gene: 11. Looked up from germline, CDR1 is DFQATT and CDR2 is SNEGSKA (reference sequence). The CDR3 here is CSARDLAGQGVRGYTF. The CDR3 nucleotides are TGCAGTGCTAGAGATTTAGCAGGACAGGGGGTGCGTGGCTACACCTTC.

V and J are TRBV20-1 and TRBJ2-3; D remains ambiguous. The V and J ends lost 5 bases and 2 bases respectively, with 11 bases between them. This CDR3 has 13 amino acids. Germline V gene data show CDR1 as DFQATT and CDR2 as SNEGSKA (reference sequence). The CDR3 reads CSAPRVITDTQYF. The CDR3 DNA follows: TGCAGTGCTCCACGGGTAATCACAGATACGCAGTATTTT.

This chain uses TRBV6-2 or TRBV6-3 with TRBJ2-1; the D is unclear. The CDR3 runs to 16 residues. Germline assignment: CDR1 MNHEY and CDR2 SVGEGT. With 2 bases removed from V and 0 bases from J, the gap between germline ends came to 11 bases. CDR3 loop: CASSYLADSSYNEQFF. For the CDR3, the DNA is TGTGCCAGCAGTTACCTGGCCGATAGCTCCTACAATGAGCAGTTCTTC.

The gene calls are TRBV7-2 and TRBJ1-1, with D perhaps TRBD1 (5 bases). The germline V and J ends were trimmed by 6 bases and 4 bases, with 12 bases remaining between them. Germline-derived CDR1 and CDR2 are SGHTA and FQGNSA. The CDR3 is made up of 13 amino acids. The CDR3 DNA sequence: TGTGCCAGCAGGCGGGGGGGGTCCACTGAAGCTTTCTTT. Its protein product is CASRRGGSTEAFF.

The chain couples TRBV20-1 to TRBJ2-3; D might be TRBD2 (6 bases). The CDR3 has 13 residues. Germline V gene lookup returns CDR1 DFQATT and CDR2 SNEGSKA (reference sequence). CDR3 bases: TGCAGCTCCTTGAGGGACTTCACAGATACGCAGTATTTT. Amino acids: CSSLRDFTDTQYF.

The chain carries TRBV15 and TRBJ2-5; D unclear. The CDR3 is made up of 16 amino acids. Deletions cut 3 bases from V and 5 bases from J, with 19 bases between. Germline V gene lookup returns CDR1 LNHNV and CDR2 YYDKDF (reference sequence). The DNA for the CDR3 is TGTGCCACCAGCAGGCCCCGCGGCGCCTCGGCGGAGACCCAGTACTTC. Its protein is CATSRPRGASAETQYF.

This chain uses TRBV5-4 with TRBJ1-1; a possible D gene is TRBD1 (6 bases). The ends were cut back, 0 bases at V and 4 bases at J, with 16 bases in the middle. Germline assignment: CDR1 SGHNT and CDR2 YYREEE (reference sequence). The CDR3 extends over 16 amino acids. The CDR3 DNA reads TGTGCCAGCAGCTTGGGAGGGCCAGGGGAAGGCACTGAAGCTTTCTTT. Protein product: CASSLGGPGEGTEAFF.

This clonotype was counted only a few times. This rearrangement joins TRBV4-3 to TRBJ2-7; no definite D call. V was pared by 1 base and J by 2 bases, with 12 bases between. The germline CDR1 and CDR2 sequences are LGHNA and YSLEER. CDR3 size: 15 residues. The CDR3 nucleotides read TGCGCCAGCAGCCAAGTAGTGGGCCAGACCTACGAGCAGTACTTC. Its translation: CASSQVVGQTYEQYF.

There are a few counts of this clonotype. The CDR3 reads CASSFSQGRDTEAFF. The CDR3 DNA is TGTGCCAGCAGCTTTTCTCAGGGCAGGGACACTGAAGCTTTCTTT. This rearrangement joins TRBV7-9 to TRBJ1-1, with TRBD1 as a possible D gene (5 bases). V lost 3 bases and J lost 3, with 14 bases in between. The CDR3 length is 15 residues. Germline V lookup: CDR1 SEHNR, CDR2 FQNEAQ (reference sequence).

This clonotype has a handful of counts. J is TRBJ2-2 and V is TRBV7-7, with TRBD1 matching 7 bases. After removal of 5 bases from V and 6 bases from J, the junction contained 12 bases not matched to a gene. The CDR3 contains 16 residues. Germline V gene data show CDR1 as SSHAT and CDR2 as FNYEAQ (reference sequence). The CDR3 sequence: CASSQQGPGFAGELFF. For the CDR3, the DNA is TGTGCCAGCAGCCAACAGGGGCCCGGTTTCGCCGGGGAGCTGTTTTTT.

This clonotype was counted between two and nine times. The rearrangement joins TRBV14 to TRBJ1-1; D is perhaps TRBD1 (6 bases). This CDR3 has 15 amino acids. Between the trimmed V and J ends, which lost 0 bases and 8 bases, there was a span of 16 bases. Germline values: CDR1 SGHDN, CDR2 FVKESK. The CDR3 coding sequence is TGTGCCAGCAGCCAAGATATGTTGGGCAGGGGAGAAGCTTTCTTT. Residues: CASSQDMLGRGEAFF.

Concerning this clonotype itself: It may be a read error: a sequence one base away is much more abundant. CDR3 DNA sequence: TGTGCCAGCAGCTCTAGCGGGTCGCGCTCCAACGAGCAGTACTTC. It specifies CASSSSGSRSNEQYF. J is TRBJ2-7 and V is TRBV7-2, with 8 nucleotides matching TRBD2. This CDR3 region has 15 residues. Germline V CDR1 and CDR2: SGHTA, FQGNSA.

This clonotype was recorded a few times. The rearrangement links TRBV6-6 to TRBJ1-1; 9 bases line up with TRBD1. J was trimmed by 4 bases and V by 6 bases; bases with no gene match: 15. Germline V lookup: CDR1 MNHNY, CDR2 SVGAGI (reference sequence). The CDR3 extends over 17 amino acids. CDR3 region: CASSPPGGQGASTEAFF. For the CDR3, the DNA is TGTGCCAGCAGCCCCCCCGGGGGACAGGGAGCAAGCACTGAAGCTTTCTTT.

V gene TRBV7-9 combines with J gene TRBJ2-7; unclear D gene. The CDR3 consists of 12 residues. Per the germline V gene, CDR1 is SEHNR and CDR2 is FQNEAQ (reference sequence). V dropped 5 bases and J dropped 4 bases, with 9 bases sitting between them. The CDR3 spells CASSADGYEQYF. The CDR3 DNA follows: TGTGCCAGCAGCGCGGACGGGTACGAGCAGTACTTC.